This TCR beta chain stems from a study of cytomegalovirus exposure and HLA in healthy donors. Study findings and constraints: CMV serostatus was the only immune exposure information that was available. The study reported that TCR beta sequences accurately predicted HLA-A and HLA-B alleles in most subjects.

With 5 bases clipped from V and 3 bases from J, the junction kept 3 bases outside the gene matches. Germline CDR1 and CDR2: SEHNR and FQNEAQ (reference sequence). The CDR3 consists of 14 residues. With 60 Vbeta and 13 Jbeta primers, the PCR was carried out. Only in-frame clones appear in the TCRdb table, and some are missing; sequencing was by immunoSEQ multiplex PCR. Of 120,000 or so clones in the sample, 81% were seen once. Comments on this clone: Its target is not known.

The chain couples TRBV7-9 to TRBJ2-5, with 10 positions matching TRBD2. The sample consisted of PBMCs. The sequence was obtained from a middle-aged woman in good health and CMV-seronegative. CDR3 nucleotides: TGTGCCAGCAGCATGGGACTAGCGAAAGAGACCCAGTACTTC. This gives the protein CASSMGLAKETQYF.